This T cell receptor (beta chain) comes out of a study of blood T cell repertoires in COVID-19. Profiling relied on immunoSEQ multiplex PCR, and the TCRdb table lists in-frame clones only, not all of them. The sample includes some 73,000 clones, about nine tenths of them seen just once. Germline CDR1 is SNHLY and CDR2 is FYNNEI. Germline trimming cut 4 bases from V and 2 bases from J; bases unmatched to any gene: 5. There are 15 residues in the CDR3. The material sequenced was peripheral blood. This clonotype was obtained from a human donor in a cohort sampled during active COVID-19. The gene calls are TRBV2 and TRBJ1-3; TRBD1 aligns across 7 bases. CDR3 nucleotide sequence: TGTGCCAGCAGTGTACAGGGGCAGCCTGGAAACACCATATATTTT. Translated, it gives CASSVQGQPGNTIYF.